Sequencing of this TCR beta chain was carried out in a study of blood T cell repertoires in COVID-19. Study at large: Acute and convalescent COVID-19 samples came from the United States, Italy and Spain.

The sample holds one count of this clone. A read error may produce the germline difference seen at one junction end. The CDR3 extends over 13 amino acids. Germline V gene sequence: CDR1 SGHRS, CDR2 YFSETQ. In the original analysis: Nucleated cell number was recorded as an estimate derived from reference gene primer amplification. Using immunoSEQ multiplex PCR, the repertoire was profiled, and TCRdb retains in-frame clones only, with some absent. V and J calls plus clone size are reproduced from that table; the DNA served to infer D and trimming. Found here are around 150,000 clones, 70% to 85% of them singletons; the top ten hold approximately 7%.

The chain employs TRBV5-1 and TRBJ2-1; 11 positions match TRBD2. The clonotype comes from a woman aged 35 to 49 with COVID-19, enrolled during active disease. Sequenced: peripheral blood. The CDR3 DNA sequence: TGCGCCAGCAGCATACTAGCGGGAGACCCGAAGCTCTTC. Translating gives CASSILAGDPKLF.